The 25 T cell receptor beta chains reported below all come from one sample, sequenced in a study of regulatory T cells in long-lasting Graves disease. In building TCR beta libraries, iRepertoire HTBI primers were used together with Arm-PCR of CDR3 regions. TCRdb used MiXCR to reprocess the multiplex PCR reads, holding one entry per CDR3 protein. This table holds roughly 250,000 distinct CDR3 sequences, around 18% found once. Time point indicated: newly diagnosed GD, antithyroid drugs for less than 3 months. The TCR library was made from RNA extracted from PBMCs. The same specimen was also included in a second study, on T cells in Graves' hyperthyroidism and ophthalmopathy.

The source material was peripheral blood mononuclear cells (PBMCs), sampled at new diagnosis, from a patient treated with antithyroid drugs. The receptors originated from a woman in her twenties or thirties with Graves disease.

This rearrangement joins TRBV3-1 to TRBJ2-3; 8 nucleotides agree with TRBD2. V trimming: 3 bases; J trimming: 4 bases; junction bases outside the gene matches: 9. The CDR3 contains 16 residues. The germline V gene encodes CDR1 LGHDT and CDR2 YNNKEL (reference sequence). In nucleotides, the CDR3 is TGTGCCAGCAGCCATGAGGGACTAGTGGAAGCAGATACGCAGTATTTT. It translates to CASSHEGLVEADTQYF.

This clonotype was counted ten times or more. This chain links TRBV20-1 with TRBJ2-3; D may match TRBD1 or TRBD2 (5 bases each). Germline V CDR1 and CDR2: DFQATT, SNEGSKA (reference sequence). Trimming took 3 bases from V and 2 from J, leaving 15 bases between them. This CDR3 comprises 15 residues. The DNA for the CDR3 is TGCAGTGCTAGTTGGGTGGGGGTTTCCACAGATACGCAGTATTTT. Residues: CSASWVGVSTDTQYF.

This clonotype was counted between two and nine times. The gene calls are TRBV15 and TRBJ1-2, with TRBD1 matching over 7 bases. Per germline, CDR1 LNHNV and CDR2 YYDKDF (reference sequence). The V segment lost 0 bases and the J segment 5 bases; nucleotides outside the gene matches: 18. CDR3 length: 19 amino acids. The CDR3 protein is CATSRDYPPQTGPLYGYTF. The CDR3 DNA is TGTGCCACCAGCAGAGACTACCCACCGCAGACAGGGCCCCTTTATGGCTACACCTTC.

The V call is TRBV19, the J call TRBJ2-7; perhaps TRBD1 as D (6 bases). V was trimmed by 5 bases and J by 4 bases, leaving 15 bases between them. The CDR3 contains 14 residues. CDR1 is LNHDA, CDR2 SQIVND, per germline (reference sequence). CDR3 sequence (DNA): TGTGCCAGTAGTGGTCCGACAGGCCCTTACGAGCAGTACTTC. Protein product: CASSGPTGPYEQYF.

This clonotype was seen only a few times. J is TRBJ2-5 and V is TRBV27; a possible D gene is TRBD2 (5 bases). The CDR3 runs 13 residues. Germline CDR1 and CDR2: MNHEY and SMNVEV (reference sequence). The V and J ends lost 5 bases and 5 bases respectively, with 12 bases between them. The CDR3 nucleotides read TGTGCCAGCAGTCCGCGAAGAGGGGAGACCCAGTACTTC. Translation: CASSPRRGETQYF.

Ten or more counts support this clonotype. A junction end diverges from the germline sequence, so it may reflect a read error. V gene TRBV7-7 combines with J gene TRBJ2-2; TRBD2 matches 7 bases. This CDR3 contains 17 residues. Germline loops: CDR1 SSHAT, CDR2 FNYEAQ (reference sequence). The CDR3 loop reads CASSLAVAGERTGELFF. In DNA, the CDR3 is TGTGCTAGCAGCTTAGCCGTGGCGGGGGAGCGTACCGGGGAGCTGTTTTTT.

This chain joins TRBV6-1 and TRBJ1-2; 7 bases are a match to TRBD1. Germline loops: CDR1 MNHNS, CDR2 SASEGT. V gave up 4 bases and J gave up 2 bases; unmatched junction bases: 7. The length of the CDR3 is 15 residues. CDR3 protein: CASSVLGTDNYGYTF. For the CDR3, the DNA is TGTGCCAGCAGTGTGCTTGGGACAGACAACTATGGCTACACCTTC.

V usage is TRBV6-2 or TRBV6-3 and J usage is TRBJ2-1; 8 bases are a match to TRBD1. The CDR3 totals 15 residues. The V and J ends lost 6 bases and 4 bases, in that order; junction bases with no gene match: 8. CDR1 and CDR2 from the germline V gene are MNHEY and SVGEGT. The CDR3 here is CASSHRQGSYNEQFF. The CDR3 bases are TGTGCCAGCAGCCACAGACAGGGGTCTTACAATGAGCAGTTCTTC.

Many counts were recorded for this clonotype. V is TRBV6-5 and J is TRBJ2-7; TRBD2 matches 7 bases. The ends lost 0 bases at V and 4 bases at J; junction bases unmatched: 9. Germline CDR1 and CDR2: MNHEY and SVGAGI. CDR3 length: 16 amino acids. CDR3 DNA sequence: TGTGCCAGCAGTTACTCGAAAGTACTAGCGACATACGAGCAGTACTTC. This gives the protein CASSYSKVLATYEQYF.

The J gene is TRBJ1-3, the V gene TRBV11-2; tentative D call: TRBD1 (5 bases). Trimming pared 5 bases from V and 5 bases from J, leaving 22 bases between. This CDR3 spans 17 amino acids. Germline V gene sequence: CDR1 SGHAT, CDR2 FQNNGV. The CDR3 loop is CASSPTRPGGFRNTIYF. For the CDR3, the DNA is TGTGCCAGCAGCCCTACGCGCCCGGGGGGATTCAGAAACACCATATATTTT.

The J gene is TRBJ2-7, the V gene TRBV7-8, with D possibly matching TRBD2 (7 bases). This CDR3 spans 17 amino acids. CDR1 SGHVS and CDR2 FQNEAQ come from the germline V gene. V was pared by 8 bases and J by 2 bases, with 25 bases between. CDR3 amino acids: CASGRGAVTGRPYEQYF. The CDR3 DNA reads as TGTGCCAGCGGCCGGGGGGCCGTCACCGGACGACCCTACGAGCAGTACTTC.

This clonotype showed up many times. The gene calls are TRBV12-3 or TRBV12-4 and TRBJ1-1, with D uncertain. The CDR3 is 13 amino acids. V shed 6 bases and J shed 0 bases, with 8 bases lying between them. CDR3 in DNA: TGTGCCAGCAGCTCCTTCATGAACACTGAAGCTTTCTTT. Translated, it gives CASSSFMNTEAFF.

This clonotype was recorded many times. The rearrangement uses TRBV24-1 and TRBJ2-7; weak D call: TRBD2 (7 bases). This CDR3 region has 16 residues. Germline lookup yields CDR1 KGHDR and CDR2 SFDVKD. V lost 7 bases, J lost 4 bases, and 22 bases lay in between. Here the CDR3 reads CATRTWPGGPPYEQYF. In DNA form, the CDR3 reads TGTGCCACCAGAACCTGGCCCGGGGGGCCTCCATACGAGCAGTACTTC.

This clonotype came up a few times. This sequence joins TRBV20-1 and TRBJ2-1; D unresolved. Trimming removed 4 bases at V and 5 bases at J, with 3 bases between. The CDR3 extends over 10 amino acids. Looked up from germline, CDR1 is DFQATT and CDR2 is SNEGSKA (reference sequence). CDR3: CSATHNEQFF. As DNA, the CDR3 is TGCAGTGCTACCCACAATGAGCAGTTCTTC.

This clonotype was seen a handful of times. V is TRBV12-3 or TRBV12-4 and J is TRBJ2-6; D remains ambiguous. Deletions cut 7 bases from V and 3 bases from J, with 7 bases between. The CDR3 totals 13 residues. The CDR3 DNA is TGTGCCAGCACCCCACTTGGGGCCAACGTCCTGACTTTC. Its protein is CASTPLGANVLTF.

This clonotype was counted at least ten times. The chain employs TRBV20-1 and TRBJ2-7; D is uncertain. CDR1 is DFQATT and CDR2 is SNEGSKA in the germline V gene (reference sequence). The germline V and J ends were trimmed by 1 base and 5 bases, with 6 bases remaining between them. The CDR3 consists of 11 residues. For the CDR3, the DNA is TGCAGTGCTAGAGCGGTGAACGAGCAGTACTTC. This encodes CSARAVNEQYF.

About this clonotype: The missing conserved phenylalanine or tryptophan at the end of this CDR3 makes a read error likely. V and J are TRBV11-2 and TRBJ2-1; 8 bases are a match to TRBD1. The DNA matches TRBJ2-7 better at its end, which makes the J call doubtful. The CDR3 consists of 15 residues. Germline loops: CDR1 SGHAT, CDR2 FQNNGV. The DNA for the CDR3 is TGTGCCAGCAGCTCCAAACAGGGGGACTCCTACGAGCAGTACATC. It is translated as CASSSKQGDSYEQYI.

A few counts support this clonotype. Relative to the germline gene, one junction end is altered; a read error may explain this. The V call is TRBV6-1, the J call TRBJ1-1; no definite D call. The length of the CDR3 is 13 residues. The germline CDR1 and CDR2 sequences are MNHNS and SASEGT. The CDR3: CAGSPVERREAFF. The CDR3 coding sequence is TGTGCCGGCAGCCCCGTTGAGCGTCGCGAAGCTTTCTTT.

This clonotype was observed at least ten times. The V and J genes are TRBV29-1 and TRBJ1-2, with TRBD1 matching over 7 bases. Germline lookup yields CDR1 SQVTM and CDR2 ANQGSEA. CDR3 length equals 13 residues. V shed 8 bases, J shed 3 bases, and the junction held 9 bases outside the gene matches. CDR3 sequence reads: CSTRGGSDYGYTF. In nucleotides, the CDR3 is TGCAGCACCAGGGGGGGATCGGACTATGGCTACACCTTC.

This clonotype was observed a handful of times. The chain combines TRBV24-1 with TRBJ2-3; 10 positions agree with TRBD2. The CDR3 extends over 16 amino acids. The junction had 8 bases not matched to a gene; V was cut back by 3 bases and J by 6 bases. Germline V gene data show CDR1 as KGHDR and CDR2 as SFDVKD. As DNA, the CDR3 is TGTGCCACCAGTGATCCTGCTGTAGCGGGAGGCGATACGCAGTATTTT. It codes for CATSDPAVAGGDTQYF.

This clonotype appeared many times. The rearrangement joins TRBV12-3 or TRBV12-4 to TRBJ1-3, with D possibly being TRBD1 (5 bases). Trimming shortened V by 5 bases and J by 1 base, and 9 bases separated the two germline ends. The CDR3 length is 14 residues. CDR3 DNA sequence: TGTGCCAGCAGTCACCCAGGGTCTGGAAACACCATATATTTT. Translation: CASSHPGSGNTIYF.

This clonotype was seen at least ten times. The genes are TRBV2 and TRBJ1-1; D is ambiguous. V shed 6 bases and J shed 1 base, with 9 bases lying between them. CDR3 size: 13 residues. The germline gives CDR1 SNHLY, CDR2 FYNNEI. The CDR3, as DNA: TGTGCCAGCAGCGCCGGGCCGAACACTGAAGCTTTCTTT. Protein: CASSAGPNTEAFF.

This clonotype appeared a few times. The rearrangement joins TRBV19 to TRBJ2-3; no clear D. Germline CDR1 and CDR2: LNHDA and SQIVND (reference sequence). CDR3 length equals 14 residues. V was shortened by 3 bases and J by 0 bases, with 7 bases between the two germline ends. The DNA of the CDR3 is TGTGCCAGTAGTATCATAGGGAGCACAGATACGCAGTATTTT. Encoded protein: CASSIIGSTDTQYF.

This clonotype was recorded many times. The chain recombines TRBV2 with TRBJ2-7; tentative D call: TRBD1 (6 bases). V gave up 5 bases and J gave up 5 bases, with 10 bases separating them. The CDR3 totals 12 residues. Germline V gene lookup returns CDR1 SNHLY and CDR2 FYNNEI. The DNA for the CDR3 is TGTGCCAGCAGTTTTACAGGGAACGAGCAGTACTTC. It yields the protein CASSFTGNEQYF.

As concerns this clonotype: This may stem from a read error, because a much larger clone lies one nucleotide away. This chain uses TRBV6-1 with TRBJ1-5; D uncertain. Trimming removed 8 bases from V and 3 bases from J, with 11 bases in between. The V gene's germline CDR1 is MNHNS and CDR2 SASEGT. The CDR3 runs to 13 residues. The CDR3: CASCDGVNQPQHF. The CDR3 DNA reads TGTGCCAGCTGCGACGGAGTCAATCAGCCCCAGCATTTT.